Shown below are 30 T cell receptor beta chains from a single sample sequenced in a study of type 1 regulatory T cells. The antigens these receptors bind are not known. TCRdb recomputed calls from the reads with MiXCR, one row per CDR3 protein. This table holds about 42,000 distinct CDR3 sequences, 12% found once. Sequencing was performed on cultured non-Tr1 T cells, either the whole culture or a sorted T cell fraction (not recorded which). All receptors come from a human donor in good health.

This clonotype was picked up many times. The chain's CDR3 is CSARESYNEQFF. In nucleotides, the CDR3 is TGCAGTGCTAGAGAGTCTTACAATGAGCAGTTCTTC. This chain connects TRBV20-1 to TRBJ2-1; D gene ambiguous. The CDR3 runs 12 residues. The V end was cut by 0 bases, the J end by 4 bases, with 4 bases between. The germline V gene has CDR1 DFQATT and CDR2 SNEGSKA (reference sequence).

This clonotype was counted a few times. This chain uses TRBV3-1 with TRBJ1-5; tentative D call: TRBD1 (5 bases). Trimming shortened V by 0 bases and J by 4 bases, and 16 bases separated the two germline ends. Germline CDR1 and CDR2: LGHDT and YNNKEL (reference sequence). This CDR3 is 17 amino acids long. The CDR3 spells CASSQEPGLGPNQPQHF. CDR3 DNA: TGTGCCAGCAGCCAAGAACCGGGGCTAGGTCCTAATCAGCCCCAGCATTTT.

This clonotype has a count of ten or more. The V and J genes are TRBV5-4 and TRBJ2-6; D possibly corresponds to TRBD2 (5 bases). Trimming took off 0 bases at V and 0 bases at J, with 7 bases between the two ends. Germline loops: CDR1 SGHNT, CDR2 YYREEE (reference sequence). This CDR3 spans 16 amino acids. The CDR3 DNA follows: TGTGCCAGCAGCTTGGCCGGGGACTCTGGGGCCAACGTCCTGACTTTC. The encoded protein is CASSLAGDSGANVLTF.

The rearrangement links TRBV18 to TRBJ2-2; 10 bases line up with TRBD2. The V and J ends lost 10 bases and 4 bases, in that order; junction bases with no gene match: 6. Germline lookup yields CDR1 KGHSH and CDR2 LQKENI. The CDR3 length is 14 residues. This chain's CDR3 is CATTSSGSTGELFF. The DNA for the CDR3 is TGTGCCACCACCTCTAGCGGGAGCACCGGGGAGCTGTTTTTT.

The sample holds many counts of this clonotype. The chain recombines TRBV20-1 with TRBJ2-3, with no clear D. CDR1 and CDR2 (germline): DFQATT, SNEGSKA (reference sequence). V shed 3 bases and J shed 3 bases, with 13 bases lying between them. CDR3 length equals 14 residues. This chain's CDR3 is CSARDGDGTDTQYF. In DNA, the CDR3 is TGCAGTGCTAGGGATGGGGATGGGACAGATACGCAGTATTTT.

This clonotype was detected ten times or more. The chain recombines TRBV5-1 with TRBJ2-1, with D perhaps TRBD2 (6 bases). This CDR3 comprises 15 residues. Germline CDR1 is SGHRS and CDR2 is YFSETQ. V was trimmed by 2 bases and J by 7 bases, leaving 16 bases between them. The CDR3 protein is CASSFLLAPRNEQFF. CDR3 nucleotide sequence: TGCGCCAGCAGCTTCCTACTAGCCCCTCGGAATGAGCAGTTCTTC.

Of note for this clonotype: A much larger clonotype is one base distant, so this may be a read error. V gene TRBV20-1 combines with J gene TRBJ2-6; D ambiguous. CDR1 and CDR2 (germline): DFQATT, SNEGSKA (reference sequence). The CDR3 loop spans 12 amino acids. CDR3 sequence reads: CGASSGANVLTF. CDR3 bases: TGCGGTGCTTCGTCTGGGGCCAACGTCCTGACTTTC.

This clonotype was counted at least ten times. V is TRBV4-2 and J is TRBJ2-1; D gene ambiguous. Trimming shortened V by 0 bases and J by 4 bases, and 1 base separated the two germline ends. This CDR3 comprises 12 residues. The germline gives CDR1 LGHNA, CDR2 YNFKEQ. The CDR3 nucleotides read TGTGCCAGCAGCCAAGAGTACAATGAGCAGTTCTTC. As protein: CASSQEYNEQFF.

DNA for the CDR3: TGTGCCAGCAGTGAAGGCCCGGCTGAAGCTTTCTTT. Amino acid sequence: CASSEGPAEAFF. The rearrangement uses TRBV25-1 and TRBJ1-1; D is unresolved. There are 12 residues in the CDR3. V was clipped by 2 bases and J by 6 bases, with 7 bases between them. Per the germline V gene, CDR1 is MGHDK and CDR2 is SYGVNS.

Comment on this clonotype: A read error is possible here, since a much larger clone lies one base away. V and J are TRBV30 and TRBJ1-5, with unresolved D. Trimming left V 0 bases short and J 0 bases short, with 3 bases between. This CDR3 region has 13 residues. Germline V gene sequence: CDR1 GTSNPN, CDR2 SVGIG (reference sequence). The chain's CDR3 is CAWSVDSNQPQHF. CDR3 in DNA: TGTGCCTGGAGTGTCGATAGCAATCAGCCCCAGCATTTT.

This chain joins TRBV27 and TRBJ2-3, with D maybe TRBD2 (5 bases). Germline-derived CDR1 and CDR2 are MNHEY and SMNVEV (reference sequence). The germline V and J ends were trimmed by 3 bases and 1 base, with 11 bases remaining between them. This CDR3 comprises 15 residues. The CDR3 is CASSLSGSRTDTQYF. In DNA, the CDR3 is TGTGCCAGCAGTTTGTCGGGGTCCCGCACAGATACGCAGTATTTT.

The chain has TRBV7-9 and TRBJ1-2, with TRBD1 identical over 8 bases. The CDR3 has 13 residues. Unmatched junction bases numbered 12, after V lost 10 bases and J lost 8 bases. CDR1 is SEHNR and CDR2 is FQNEAQ in the germline V gene (reference sequence). CDR3 sequence: CAIRAGAGGGYTF. The CDR3 coding sequence is TGTGCCATCAGAGCAGGGGCAGGGGGCGGCTACACCTTC.

This clonotype was seen many times. The chain is built from TRBV5-1 and TRBJ2-1; 7 bases align to TRBD2. Germline trimming cut 2 bases from V and 3 bases from J; bases unmatched to any gene: 8. This CDR3 has 16 residues. In germline, CDR1 is SGHRS, CDR2 YFSETQ. Written as DNA, the CDR3 is TGCGCCAGCAGCTTTTTGTCTAGCGGAGTCTACAATGAGCAGTTCTTC. Residues: CASSFLSSGVYNEQFF.

The chain uses TRBV19 and TRBJ2-5, with a possible D match to TRBD2 (6 bases). The ends were cut back, 9 bases at V and 5 bases at J, with 16 bases in the middle. The CDR3 has 13 amino acids. Germline CDR1 is LNHDA and CDR2 is SQIVND (reference sequence). CDR3 sequence reads: CASSPGGTETQYF. CDR3 DNA sequence: TGTGCCAGCTCCCCCGGGGGAACGGAGACCCAGTACTTC.

The CDR3 region is CASSGAMGLAGGTGELFF. CDR3 coding DNA: TGTGCCAGCAGTGGGGCAATGGGGCTAGCGGGAGGAACCGGGGAGCTGTTTTTT. This chain joins TRBV12-3 or TRBV12-4 and TRBJ2-2, with 11 positions matching TRBD2. The CDR3 consists of 18 residues. The V and J ends lost 5 bases and 5 bases, in that order; junction bases with no gene match: 13.

This clonotype was seen at least ten times. The V and J genes are TRBV15 and TRBJ2-5; D not resolved. The CDR3 runs to 14 residues. Per germline, CDR1 LNHNV and CDR2 YYDKDF (reference sequence). V was pared by 5 bases and J by 2 bases, with 12 bases between. The CDR3 protein is CATSLGVGQETQYF. The CDR3 DNA sequence: TGTGCCACCAGCCTGGGCGTGGGACAAGAGACCCAGTACTTC. The variable domain in full, completed from reference TRBV15 and TRBJ2-5, reads DAMVIQNPRYQVTQFGKPVTLSCSQTLNHNVMYWYQQKSSQAPKLLFHYYDKDFNNEADTPDNFQSRRPNTSFCFLDIRSPGLGDTAMYLCATSLGVGQETQYFGPGTRLLVL.

This clonotype has a handful of counts. CDR3 amino acids: CASSWMTGNTGELFF. The CDR3 coding sequence is TGTGCCAGCAGCTGGATGACAGGGAACACCGGGGAGCTGTTTTTT. This rearrangement joins TRBV7-2 to TRBJ2-2; TRBD1 is a possible D gene (6 bases). Germline lookup yields CDR1 SGHTA and CDR2 FQGNSA. V lost 4 bases, J lost 1 base, and 10 bases lay in between. CDR3 length equals 15 residues.

V usage is TRBV18 and J usage is TRBJ2-7; 8 nucleotides align to TRBD1. CDR3 length equals 15 residues. V dropped 3 bases and J dropped 3; count of bases not matched to a gene: 7. Looked up from germline, CDR1 is KGHSH and CDR2 is LQKENI. CDR3 in amino acids: CASSPISGTGYEQYF. CDR3 in DNA: TGTGCCAGCTCACCGATATCCGGGACAGGCTACGAGCAGTACTTC.

Comment on this clonotype: Since a much larger clone is just one base distant, this may be a read error. This chain connects TRBV18 to TRBJ2-2; D is unclear. This CDR3 spans 16 amino acids. Germline lookup yields CDR1 KGHSH and CDR2 LQKENI. CDR3 in DNA: TGTGCCAACTCACCAGGCTTATCCCTAAACACCGGGGAGCTGTTTTTT. Residues: CANSPGLSLNTGELFF.

The rearrangement joins TRBV5-1 to TRBJ2-5; D may match TRBD1 or TRBD2 (6 bases each). V lost 0 bases and J lost 5, with 11 bases in between. The CDR3 consists of 14 residues. Germline V lookup: CDR1 SGHRS, CDR2 YFSETQ. The CDR3 protein is CASSLGRGLETQYF. DNA of the CDR3: TGCGCCAGCAGCTTGGGTCGGGGGCTGGAGACCCAGTACTTC. Complete variable domain (other parts from reference TRBV5-1 and TRBJ2-5): KAGVTQTPRYLIKTRGQQVTLSCSPISGHRSVSWYQQTPGQGLQFLFEYFSETQRNKGNFPGRFSGRQFSNSRSEMNVSTLELGDSALYLCASSLGRGLETQYFGPGTRLLVL.

This clonotype was observed many times. V usage is TRBV9 and J usage is TRBJ2-2; D is perhaps TRBD2 (6 bases). Germline-derived CDR1 and CDR2 are SGDLS and YYNGEE. This CDR3 spans 15 amino acids. Trimming took 0 bases from V and 6 from J, leaving 12 bases between them. CDR3 amino acids: CASSVALGLSGELFF. In DNA, the CDR3 is TGTGCCAGCAGCGTAGCTCTAGGACTATCCGGGGAGCTGTTTTTT.

This clonotype was observed at least ten times. The gene calls are TRBV6-2 or TRBV6-3 and TRBJ2-1, with 10 bases that match TRBD2. The CDR3 consists of 15 residues. V was clipped by 6 bases and J by 6 bases; unmatched bases: 8. Germline values: CDR1 MNHEY, CDR2 SVGEGT. The CDR3 nucleotides are TGTGCCAGCAGCGACCTAGCGGGAGCTAGCAATGAGCAGTTCTTC. Translation gives CASSDLAGASNEQFF.

This clonotype was observed a single time. The chain employs TRBV5-6 and TRBJ2-3; tentative D call: TRBD2 (5 bases). V was trimmed by 2 bases and J by 1 base, leaving 14 bases between them. CDR1 SGHDT and CDR2 YYEEEE come from the germline V gene. The CDR3 is 16 amino acids. In DNA, the CDR3 is TGTGCCAGCAGCTTAAGTGGGGAGAGGCGCACAGATACGCAGTATTTT. Amino acid sequence: CASSLSGERRTDTQYF.

This clonotype has just one count. This likely came from a read error, as a far larger clone is one base away. The rearrangement links TRBV9 to TRBJ2-1; 7 nucleotides agree with TRBD1. With 4 bases clipped from V and 13 bases from J, the junction kept 11 bases outside the gene matches. The CDR3 has 13 residues. Germline V lookup: CDR1 SGDLS, CDR2 YYNGEE. This CDR3 is CASSSRQGETQFF. CDR3 sequence (DNA): TGTGCCAGCAGCTCCCGACAGGGAGAGACCCAGTTCTTC.

This clonotype was observed at least ten times. The chain has TRBV20-1 and TRBJ1-1, with 8 bases fitting TRBD1. CDR1 is DFQATT and CDR2 is SNEGSKA in the germline V gene (reference sequence). This CDR3 region has 13 residues. V lost 5 bases and J lost 1; bases outside the gene matches: 3. Written as DNA, the CDR3 is TGCAGTGCTGGACAGGGACAGAACACTGAAGCTTTCTTT. Residues: CSAGQGQNTEAFF.

This clonotype was counted many times. J is TRBJ2-3 and V is TRBV5-1; 12 positions agree with TRBD2. The CDR3 has 14 residues. Germline V lookup: CDR1 SGHRS, CDR2 YFSETQ. J lost 5 bases, V lost 6 bases, and 4 bases had no gene match. The CDR3 reads CASNLAGGRDTQYF. Written as DNA, the CDR3 is TGCGCCAGCAATCTAGCGGGAGGGAGAGATACGCAGTATTTT.

This clonotype was counted between two and nine times. The V gene is TRBV5-1, the J gene TRBJ1-1; possibly TRBD1 for D (5 bases). This CDR3 contains 15 residues. Germline-derived CDR1 and CDR2 are SGHRS and YFSETQ. The V and J ends lost 8 bases and 0 bases respectively, with 17 bases between them. This CDR3 is CASSTGDPMNTEAFF. The DNA for the CDR3 is TGCGCCAGTTCTACAGGAGACCCCATGAACACTGAAGCTTTCTTT.

This clonotype showed up many times. In DNA form, the CDR3 reads TGCAGTGCCAGTAAGACTAGCGGGGATACAGATACGCAGTATTTT. It is translated as CSASKTSGDTDTQYF. The V gene is TRBV20-1, the J gene TRBJ2-3; 11 positions match TRBD2. Trimming took 6 bases from V and 3 from J; bases not matched to a gene: 8. The V gene's germline CDR1 is DFQATT and CDR2 SNEGSKA (reference sequence). This CDR3 has 15 residues.

In its sample, this clonotype was seen many times. The chain carries TRBV12-3 or TRBV12-4 and TRBJ2-3; 12 positions match TRBD2. V was pared by 6 bases and J by 11 bases, with 15 bases of the junction left unmatched. This CDR3 is built from 16 residues. The chain's CDR3 is CASRLGLAGSGGVQYF. The CDR3 DNA reads as TGTGCCAGCAGACTCGGACTAGCGGGGTCCGGGGGTGTGCAGTATTTT.

This clonotype was counted a few times. The V and J genes are TRBV9 and TRBJ2-2; 8 bases match TRBD1. This CDR3 region has 13 residues. V trimming: 3 bases; J trimming: 7 bases; junction bases outside the gene matches: 2. The germline V gene encodes CDR1 SGDLS and CDR2 YYNGEE. CDR3 sequence (DNA): TGTGCCAGCAGCGAAGGGACAGGCGGGGAGCTGTTTTTT. This encodes CASSEGTGGELFF.